The 30 T cell receptor beta chains listed next were all sequenced from one sample in a study of T cell responses to AZD1222 COVID-19 vaccine. Generated by immunoSEQ multiplex PCR, the TCRdb table keeps only in-frame clones and is missing some. The sample holds about 93,000 clones; 80% to 90% are singletons and the top ten take more than 2%. This sample comprised peripheral blood, obtained 28 days after the second AZD1222 dose. These receptors all stem from an adult who received the AZD1222 COVID-19 vaccine.

This rearrangement joins TRBV5-1 to TRBJ2-5; TRBD2 matches 13 bases. The J segment lost 1 base and the V segment lost 4 bases, leaving 4 bases of the junction unmatched. CDR1 and CDR2 from the germline V gene are SGHRS and YFSETQ. This CDR3 has 16 amino acids. The CDR3 loop reads CASSPGLAGVQETQYF. The DNA of the CDR3 is TGCGCCAGCAGCCCAGGACTAGCGGGGGTCCAAGAGACCCAGTACTTC.

With regard to this clone: Other DNA sequences from this sample encode an identical CDR3 as well. This chain joins TRBV9 and TRBJ2-2; D gene unclear. This CDR3 region has 13 residues. Per germline, CDR1 SGDLS and CDR2 YYNGEE. V shed 0 bases and J shed 5 bases, with 5 bases lying between them. As DNA, the CDR3 is TGTGCCAGCAGCGTAGTGGGTACCGGGGAGCTGTTTTTT. This sequence encodes CASSVVGTGELFF.

CDR3 nucleotides: TGTGCCAGCTCACCGCTCAGAAGGGGCCCCTACACCTTC. Protein sequence: CASSPLRRGPYTF. V usage is TRBV18 and J usage is TRBJ1-2; possible D gene TRBD1, 5 bases. CDR3 length equals 13 residues. Germline V lookup: CDR1 KGHSH, CDR2 LQKENI. Trimming took 3 bases from V and 10 from J, leaving 15 bases between them.

The J gene is TRBJ2-1, the V gene TRBV9; TRBD1 matches at 11 bases. Germline V gene lookup returns CDR1 SGDLS and CDR2 YYNGEE. V was pared by 4 bases and J by 9 bases, with 6 bases of the junction left unmatched. This CDR3 comprises 14 residues. The CDR3 region is CASSPWTGGFEQFF. CDR3 nucleotides: TGTGCCAGCAGCCCCTGGACAGGGGGCTTTGAGCAGTTCTTC.

In DNA form, the CDR3 reads TGTGCCAGCAGCTTTGGCCCGACAGGTAGCAATCAGCCCCAGCATTTT. Translated, it gives CASSFGPTGSNQPQHF. The J gene is TRBJ1-5, the V gene TRBV5-8; the D gene is possibly TRBD1 (6 bases). CDR3 length: 16 residues. The V end lost 2 bases, the J end lost 0 bases, and 12 bases lay between the germline ends. Per the germline V gene, CDR1 is SGHTS and CDR2 is YDEGEE. Full variable domain (rest looked up from reference TRBV5-8 and TRBJ1-5): EAGVTQSPTHLIKTRGQQATLRCSPISGHTSVYWYQQALGLGLQFLLWYDEGEERNRGNFPPRFSGRQFPNYSSELNVNALELEDSALYLCASSFGPTGSNQPQHFGDGTRLSIL.

The V call is TRBV27, the J call TRBJ2-7; 14 bases match TRBD2. Germline assignment: CDR1 MNHEY and CDR2 SMNVEV (reference sequence). Losses at the gene ends were 8 bases for V and 4 bases for J; bases not matched to a gene: 4. The CDR3 consists of 14 residues. CDR3 region: CASRGLAGVYEQYF. Here the CDR3 DNA reads TGTGCCAGCCGGGGACTAGCGGGAGTTTACGAGCAGTACTTC.

This chain uses TRBV10-3 with TRBJ2-3, with 12 bases that match TRBD2. The CDR3 has 16 amino acids. Germline CDR1 reads ENHRY; CDR2 reads SYGVKD. With V trimmed by 4 bases and J by 0 bases, 2 bases remained unmatched. CDR3 amino acids: CAISGTSGTSTDTQYF. CDR3 DNA sequence: TGTGCCATCAGTGGGACTAGCGGGACCAGCACAGATACGCAGTATTTT.

V and J are TRBV10-3 and TRBJ2-3, with 7 bases identical to TRBD1. The CDR3 loop spans 14 amino acids. The germline V gene has CDR1 ENHRY and CDR2 SYGVKD. V lost 5 bases and J lost 6; bases outside the gene matches: 8. CDR3 protein: CAISRGTVADTQYF. The CDR3 coding sequence is TGTGCCATCAGTAGGGGGACAGTTGCTGATACGCAGTATTTT.

V gene TRBV10-1 combines with J gene TRBJ1-6; no reliable D call. Germline loops: CDR1 WNHNN, CDR2 SYGVQD (reference sequence). V was trimmed by 3 bases and J by 7 bases, leaving 16 bases between them. CDR3 length: 16 amino acids. CDR3 protein: CASSDATEIVNSPLHF. For the CDR3, the DNA is TGCGCCAGCAGTGATGCGACCGAGATAGTAAATTCACCCCTCCACTTT.

The rearrangement uses TRBV5-1 and TRBJ1-1; 7 bases are shared with TRBD1. The CDR3 has 13 amino acids. Germline V lookup: CDR1 SGHRS, CDR2 YFSETQ. Trimming removed 4 bases from V and 8 bases from J; junction bases left unmatched: 8. The CDR3 loop is CASSRDRAYEAFF. CDR3 nucleotide sequence: TGCGCCAGCAGCCGCGACAGGGCTTACGAAGCTTTCTTT.

The CDR3 sequence: CASSGDSDSPLHF. CDR3 nucleotide sequence: TGTGCCAGCAGTGGAGACAGTGATTCACCCCTCCACTTT. The chain has TRBV2 and TRBJ1-6, with D maybe TRBD1 (5 bases). With 4 bases removed from V and 8 bases from J, the gap between germline ends came to 9 bases. Germline CDR1 is SNHLY and CDR2 is FYNNEI. The CDR3 covers 13 residues.

J is TRBJ1-4 and V is TRBV4-2; TRBD1 is a possible D gene (6 bases). V was pared by 1 base and J by 5 bases, with 11 bases between. The CDR3 covers 15 residues. The germline V gene encodes CDR1 LGHNA and CDR2 YNFKEQ. CDR3 DNA sequence: TGTGCCAGCAGCCAAGCACAGGGTTTAAATGAAAAACTGTTTTTT. It codes for CASSQAQGLNEKLFF.

The chain carries TRBV10-3 and TRBJ1-1; 7 nucleotides line up with TRBD1. The CDR3 has 14 amino acids. Germline V gene data show CDR1 as ENHRY and CDR2 as SYGVKD. With V trimmed by 6 bases and J by 3 bases, 7 bases remained unmatched. The CDR3: CAIRGQVAYTEAFF. As DNA, the CDR3 is TGTGCCATCAGAGGACAGGTGGCGTACACTGAAGCTTTCTTT.

The genes are TRBV10-3 and TRBJ1-6; D gene ambiguous. The germline V and J ends were trimmed by 6 bases and 3 bases, with 12 bases remaining between them. Germline V gene sequence: CDR1 ENHRY, CDR2 SYGVKD. The CDR3 is 15 amino acids. CDR3 nucleotides: TGTGCCATCAGCTACGAGGAGATCTATAATTCACCCCTCCACTTT. Translated, it gives CAISYEEIYNSPLHF.

The rearrangement uses TRBV6-1 and TRBJ1-2; the D is unclear. CDR1 and CDR2 from the germline V gene are MNHNS and SASEGT. Trimming stripped 2 bases from V and 5 bases from J, with 15 bases between. This CDR3 has 15 amino acids. CDR3 loop: CASSEKGPGGYGYTF. Written as DNA, the CDR3 is TGTGCCAGCAGTGAAAAGGGTCCAGGAGGTTATGGCTACACCTTC.

The CDR3 nucleotides are TGTGCCAGCAGCTTTAGCGAGTCTAACTATGGCTACACCTTC. Protein: CASSFSESNYGYTF. V and J are TRBV11-1 and TRBJ1-2; no reliable D call. The V gene lost 3 bases and the J gene lost 0 bases, with 8 bases spanning the gap. CDR1 is SGHAT and CDR2 is FQDESV in the germline V gene (reference sequence). CDR3 size: 14 residues. Complete variable domain (other parts from reference TRBV11-1 and TRBJ1-2): EAEVAQSPRYKITEKSQAVAFWCDPISGHATLYWYRQILGQGPELLVQFQDESVVDDSQLPKDRFSAERLKGVDSTLKIQPAELGDSAMYLCASSFSESNYGYTFGSGTRLTVV.

The chain joins TRBV2 to TRBJ1-1; D gene uncertain. The CDR3 spans 13 residues. Trimming shortened V by 6 bases and J by 1 base, and 9 bases separated the two germline ends. Per germline, CDR1 SNHLY and CDR2 FYNNEI. This CDR3 is CASSPDANTEAFF. DNA for the CDR3: TGTGCCAGCAGCCCGGACGCGAACACTGAAGCTTTCTTT.

The chain has TRBV5-1 and TRBJ2-5; 10 nucleotides agree with TRBD2. The length of the CDR3 is 19 residues. The germline V gene encodes CDR1 SGHRS and CDR2 YFSETQ. V lost 0 bases, J lost 4 bases, and 15 bases stayed unmatched. The CDR3 DNA reads TGCGCCAGCAGCTTGGTTCCGGCTAGCGGGAGAGCTTCGGTAGAGACCCAGTACTTC. Its translation is CASSLVPASGRASVETQYF. The whole variable domain, remainder taken from reference TRBV5-1 and TRBJ2-5, is KAGVTQTPRYLIKTRGQQVTLSCSPISGHRSVSWYQQTPGQGLQFLFEYFSETQRNKGNFPGRFSGRQFSNSRSEMNVSTLELGDSALYLCASSLVPASGRASVETQYFGPGTRLLVL.

This sequence joins TRBV3-1 (or the pseudogene TRBV3-2) and TRBJ2-7; D possibly uses TRBD1 or TRBD2 (5 bases each). V lost 4 bases and J 2 bases, leaving 9 bases between the germline ends. The CDR3 has 13 residues. Per germline, CDR1 LGHDT and CDR2 YNNKEL (reference sequence). CDR3 nucleotide sequence: TGTGCCAGCAGCCGGGACCTCACCTACGAGCAGTACTTC. Translated, it gives CASSRDLTYEQYF.

A single count supports this clone. V and J are TRBV19 and TRBJ1-6, with TRBD1 matching over 10 bases. The CDR3 sequence is 14 residues long. In germline, CDR1 is LNHDA, CDR2 SQIVND (reference sequence). J lost 10 bases, V lost 8 bases, and 8 bases had no gene match. This chain's CDR3 is CASGIRDRGSPLHF. In DNA form, the CDR3 reads TGTGCCAGTGGAATTCGGGACAGGGGATCACCCCTCCACTTT.

This chain links TRBV9 with TRBJ1-2; D is undetermined. Per the germline V gene, CDR1 is SGDLS and CDR2 is YYNGEE. CDR3 length: 14 amino acids. Trimming took off 4 bases at V and 7 bases at J, with 17 bases between the two ends. As DNA, the CDR3 is TGTGCCAGCAGCCTTAGTTCAGGATCTCTTGGCTACACCTTC. It codes for CASSLSSGSLGYTF.

The chain couples TRBV19 to TRBJ2-2; 8 bases are a match to TRBD2. V dropped 6 bases and J dropped 4; count of bases not matched to a gene: 4. Germline V lookup: CDR1 LNHDA, CDR2 SQIVND (reference sequence). CDR3 length: 14 amino acids. The CDR3 region is CASSRGGFTGELFF. As DNA, the CDR3 is TGTGCCAGTAGCCGGGGGGGTTTCACCGGGGAGCTGTTTTTT.

With regard to this clone: This sample includes further DNA sequences coding for the same CDR3. The CDR3 protein is CASSLGASNQPQHF. For the CDR3, the DNA is TGTGCCAGCAGTTTAGGAGCCTCTAATCAGCCCCAGCATTTT. The gene calls are TRBV27 and TRBJ1-5; D ambiguous. V was clipped by 2 bases and J by 4 bases, with 9 bases between them. This CDR3 is built from 14 residues. Per the germline V gene, CDR1 is MNHEY and CDR2 is SMNVEV (reference sequence).

This clone has just one count. The chain combines TRBV9 with TRBJ2-6; possibly TRBD1 for D (6 bases). The V gene lost 0 bases and the J gene lost 2 bases, with 15 bases spanning the gap. CDR1 is SGDLS and CDR2 is YYNGEE in the germline V gene. The CDR3 has 18 amino acids. CDR3 DNA: TGTGCCAGCAGCGTAGACACAGGGTGGGCCACTGGGGCCAACGTCCTGACTTTC. Its translation is CASSVDTGWATGANVLTF.

The genes are TRBV10-3 and TRBJ2-5; perhaps TRBD1 as D (6 bases). This CDR3 comprises 13 residues. The V gene's germline CDR1 is ENHRY and CDR2 SYGVKD. V was pared by 10 bases and J by 0 bases, with 12 bases between. This CDR3 is CATSRDNQETQYF. DNA of the CDR3: TGTGCCACAAGCCGGGACAACCAAGAGACCCAGTACTTC.

The chain has TRBV7-2 and TRBJ2-3, with TRBD2 matching 7 bases. V was pared by 4 bases and J by 5 bases, with 12 bases of the junction left unmatched. The CDR3 has 16 residues. Germline CDR1 is SGHTA and CDR2 is FQGNSA. CDR3 DNA: TGTGCCAGCAGCTCCTCTAGCGGCCCGAGGATAGATACGCAGTATTTT. Translated: CASSSSSGPRIDTQYF.

The V gene is TRBV30, the J gene TRBJ1-6; TRBD1 matches 8 bases. Germline loops: CDR1 GTSNPN, CDR2 SVGIG (reference sequence). The V segment lost 4 bases and the J segment 7 bases; nucleotides outside the gene matches: 9. CDR3 length equals 15 residues. CDR3 nucleotides: TGTGCCTGGATGGGCAGGGGGCGAGGGAATTCACCCCTCCACTTT. Its protein product is CAWMGRGRGNSPLHF.

J is TRBJ1-1 and V is TRBV10-3; D gene ambiguous. This CDR3 is built from 13 residues. Germline values: CDR1 ENHRY, CDR2 SYGVKD. V was pared by 0 bases and J by 5 bases, with 7 bases between. DNA of the CDR3: TGTGCCATCAGTGAGTCACAAAGGACTGAAGCTTTCTTT. Amino acids: CAISESQRTEAFF.

The table lists this clone with a few counts. This chain joins TRBV12-3 or TRBV12-4 and TRBJ1-2; D is perhaps TRBD1 (6 bases). V was pared by 5 bases and J by 5 bases, with 9 bases between. There are 12 residues in the CDR3. The CDR3 region has the DNA TGTGCCAGCAGTAAGGACAGATATGGCTACACCTTC. Translating it yields CASSKDRYGYTF.

The rearrangement uses TRBV5-1 and TRBJ1-6; D unclear. CDR1 is SGHRS, CDR2 YFSETQ, per germline. The length of the CDR3 is 13 residues. The V gene lost 4 bases and the J gene lost 7 bases, with 9 bases spanning the gap. The CDR3 sequence: CASSREINSPLHF. The CDR3 DNA sequence: TGCGCCAGCAGCAGGGAAATAAATTCACCCCTCCACTTT.